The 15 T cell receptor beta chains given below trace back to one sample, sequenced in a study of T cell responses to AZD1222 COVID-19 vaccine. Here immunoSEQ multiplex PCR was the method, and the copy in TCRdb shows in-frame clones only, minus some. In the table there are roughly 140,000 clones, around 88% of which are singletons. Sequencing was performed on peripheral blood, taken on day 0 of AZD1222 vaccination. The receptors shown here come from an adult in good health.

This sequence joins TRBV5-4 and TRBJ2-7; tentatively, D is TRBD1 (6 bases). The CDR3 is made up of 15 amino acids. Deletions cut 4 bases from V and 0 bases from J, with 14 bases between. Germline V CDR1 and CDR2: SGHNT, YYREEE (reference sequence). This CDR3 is CASSPDRMSSYEQYF. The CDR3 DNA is TGTGCCAGCAGCCCGGACAGAATGAGCTCCTACGAGCAGTACTTC.

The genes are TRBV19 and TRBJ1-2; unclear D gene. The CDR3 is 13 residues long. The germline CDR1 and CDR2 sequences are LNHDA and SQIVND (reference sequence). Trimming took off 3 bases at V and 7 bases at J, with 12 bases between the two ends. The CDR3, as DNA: TGTGCCAGTAGTATTTGGTTAGGGTCTGGCTACACCTTC. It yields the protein CASSIWLGSGYTF.

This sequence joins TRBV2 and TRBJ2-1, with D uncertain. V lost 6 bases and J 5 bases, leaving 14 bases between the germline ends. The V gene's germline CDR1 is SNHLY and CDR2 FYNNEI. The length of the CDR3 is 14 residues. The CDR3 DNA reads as TGTGCCAGCAGGCCTAGGATTGGGGACAATGAGCAGTTCTTC. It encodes CASRPRIGDNEQFF.

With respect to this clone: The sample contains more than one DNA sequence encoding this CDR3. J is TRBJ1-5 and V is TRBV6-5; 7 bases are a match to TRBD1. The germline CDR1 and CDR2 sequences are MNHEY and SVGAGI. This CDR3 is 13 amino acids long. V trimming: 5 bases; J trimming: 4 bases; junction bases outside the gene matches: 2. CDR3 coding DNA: TGTGCCAGCAGTCAGACAGGGAATCAGCCCCAGCATTTT. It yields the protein CASSQTGNQPQHF.

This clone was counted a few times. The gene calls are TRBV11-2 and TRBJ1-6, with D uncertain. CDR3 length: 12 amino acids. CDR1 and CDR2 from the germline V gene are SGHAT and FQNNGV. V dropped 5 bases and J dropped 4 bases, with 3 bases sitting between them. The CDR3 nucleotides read TGTGCCAGCAGCCATTATAATTCACCCCTCCACTTT. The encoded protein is CASSHYNSPLHF.

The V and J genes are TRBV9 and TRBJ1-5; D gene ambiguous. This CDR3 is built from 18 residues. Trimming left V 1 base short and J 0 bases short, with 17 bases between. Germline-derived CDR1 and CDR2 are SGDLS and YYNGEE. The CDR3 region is CASSVRQGDLYSNQPQHF. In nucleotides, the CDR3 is TGTGCCAGCAGCGTAAGGCAAGGAGACTTATATAGCAATCAGCCCCAGCATTTT.

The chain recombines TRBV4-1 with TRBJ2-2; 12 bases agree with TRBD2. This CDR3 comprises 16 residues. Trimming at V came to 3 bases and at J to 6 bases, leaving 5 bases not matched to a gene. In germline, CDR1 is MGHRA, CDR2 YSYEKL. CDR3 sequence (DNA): TGCGCCAGCAGCCAGCTAGCGGGAGGGCCTGCCGGGGAGCTGTTTTTT. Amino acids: CASSQLAGGPAGELFF.

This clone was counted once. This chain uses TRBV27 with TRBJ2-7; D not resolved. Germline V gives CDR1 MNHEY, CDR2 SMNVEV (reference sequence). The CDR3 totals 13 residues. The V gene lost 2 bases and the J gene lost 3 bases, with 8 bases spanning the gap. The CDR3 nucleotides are TGTGCCAGCAGTTTAGTCGGATTCTACGAGCAGTACTTC. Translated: CASSLVGFYEQYF.

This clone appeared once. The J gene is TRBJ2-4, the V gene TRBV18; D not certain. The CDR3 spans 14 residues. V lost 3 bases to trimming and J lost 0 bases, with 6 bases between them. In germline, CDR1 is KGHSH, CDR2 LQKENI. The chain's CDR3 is CASSPFEAKNIQYF. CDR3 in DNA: TGTGCCAGCTCACCTTTTGAAGCCAAAAACATTCAGTACTTC.

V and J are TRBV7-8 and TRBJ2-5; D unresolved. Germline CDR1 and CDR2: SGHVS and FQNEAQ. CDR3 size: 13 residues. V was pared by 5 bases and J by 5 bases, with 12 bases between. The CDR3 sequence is CASSPVQWETQYF. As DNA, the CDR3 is TGTGCCAGCAGCCCGGTCCAATGGGAGACCCAGTACTTC.

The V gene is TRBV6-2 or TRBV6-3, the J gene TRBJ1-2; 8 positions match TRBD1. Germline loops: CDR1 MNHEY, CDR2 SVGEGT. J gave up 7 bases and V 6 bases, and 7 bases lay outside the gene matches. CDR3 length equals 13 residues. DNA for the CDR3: TGTGCCAGCAGCACCGGACAGGGTCGTGGCTACACCTTC. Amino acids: CASSTGQGRGYTF.

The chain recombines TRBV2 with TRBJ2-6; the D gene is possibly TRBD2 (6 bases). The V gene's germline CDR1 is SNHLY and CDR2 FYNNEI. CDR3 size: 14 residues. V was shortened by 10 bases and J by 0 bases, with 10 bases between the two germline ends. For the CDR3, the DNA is TGTGCCACCCTAGCGATCTCTGGGGCCAACGTCCTGACTTTC. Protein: CATLAISGANVLTF.

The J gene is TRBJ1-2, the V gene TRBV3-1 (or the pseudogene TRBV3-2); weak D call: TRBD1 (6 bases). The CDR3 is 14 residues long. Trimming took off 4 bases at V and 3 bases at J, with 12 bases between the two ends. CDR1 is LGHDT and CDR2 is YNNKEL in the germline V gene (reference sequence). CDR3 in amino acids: CASSRGGGDYGYTF. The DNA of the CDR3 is TGTGCCAGCAGCCGTGGCGGGGGCGACTATGGCTACACCTTC.

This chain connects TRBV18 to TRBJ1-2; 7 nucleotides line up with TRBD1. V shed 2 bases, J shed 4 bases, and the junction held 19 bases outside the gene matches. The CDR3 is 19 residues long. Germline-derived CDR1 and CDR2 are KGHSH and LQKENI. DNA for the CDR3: TGTGCCAGCTCACCATTGGGGGACAGCTTAACAAGCCCCACCTATGGCTACACCTTC. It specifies CASSPLGDSLTSPTYGYTF.

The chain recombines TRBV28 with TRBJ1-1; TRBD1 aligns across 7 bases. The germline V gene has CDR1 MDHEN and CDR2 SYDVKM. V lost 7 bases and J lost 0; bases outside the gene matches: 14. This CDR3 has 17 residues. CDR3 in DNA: TGTGCCAGCATCAATCACCGCGGACAGGCGATGAACACTGAAGCTTTCTTT. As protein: CASINHRGQAMNTEAFF.